This is a list of T cell receptor beta chains from one sample in a study of a mutant IDH1 vaccine in newly diagnosed glioma. Data came from immunoSEQ multiplex PCR; TCRdb stores just in-frame clones and leaves some out. The sample lists 99,000 or so clones; approximately 90% were seen once. This specimen was PBMCs, taken from a glioma patient treated with radiotherapy, temozolomide or both. The receptors here all came from a woman in her forties or fifties with glioma. Both conserved end residues are part of each CDR3. A D gene is named only where the DNA matches it firmly. Only some rows state a clone size, as once, few, many or a class for expanded clones.

V	J	D	size	CDR3	DNA
TRBV27	TRBJ2-2	.	.	CASSPEWSTGELFF	TGTGCCAGCAGTCCGGAGTGGAGCACCGGGGAGCTGTTTTTT
TRBV6-6	TRBJ2-1	TRBD2	.	CASISGSSYNEQFF	TGTGCCAGCATTAGCGGGAGCTCCTACAATGAGCAGTTCTTC
TRBV18	TRBJ2-5	.	.	CASSPYSPNIQETQYF	TGTGCCAGCTCACCTTATTCACCCAACATCCAAGAGACCCAGTACTTC
TRBV29-1	TRBJ1-1	.	few	CSARDGGRNTEAFF	TGCAGCGCCCGGGACGGAGGGAGGAACACTGAAGCTTTCTTT
TRBV7-9	TRBJ2-2	.	.	CASSLAGNTGELFF	TGTGCCAGCAGCTTAGCGGGAAACACCGGGGAGCTGTTTTTT
TRBV5-1	TRBJ1-1	.	.	CASSSGQMNTEAFF	TGCGCCAGCAGCTCCGGACAGATGAACACTGAAGCTTTCTTT
TRBV9	TRBJ2-7	TRBD1	.	CASSPGQGHEQYF	TGTGCCAGCAGCCCTGGACAGGGTCACGAGCAGTACTTC
TRBV9	TRBJ2-1	TRBD1	.	CASSVGTGSYNEQFF	TGTGCCAGCAGCGTAGGGACAGGCTCCTACAATGAGCAGTTCTTC
TRBV9	TRBJ1-2	TRBD1	.	CASGTGTGAYGYTF	TGTGCCAGCGGGACCGGGACAGGGGCCTATGGCTACACCTTC
TRBV9	TRBJ2-3	.	.	CASSVGDTQYF	TGTGCCAGCAGCGTAGGGGATACGCAGTATTTT
TRBV9	TRBJ1-2	.	.	CASSVDPGNYGYTF	TGTGCCAGCAGCGTAGACCCGGGGAACTATGGCTACACCTTC
TRBV29-1	TRBJ2-7	TRBD2	.	CSVAGGFGYEQYF	TGCAGCGTTGCGGGGGGTTTCGGCTACGAGCAGTACTTC
TRBV12-5	TRBJ1-1	.	.	CAIPDGKISFMNTEAFF	TGTGCTATCCCGGACGGGAAGATTTCCTTCATGAACACTGAAGCTTTCTTT
TRBV28	TRBJ1-5	.	.	CASSPRPLGDQPQHF	TGTGCCAGCAGTCCCCGCCCACTGGGGGATCAGCCCCAGCATTTT
TRBV28	TRBJ2-7	TRBD2	.	CASSPRGLGPYEQYF	TGTGCCAGCAGTCCTAGGGGACTAGGCCCCTACGAGCAGTACTTC
TRBV7-9	TRBJ2-5	.	.	CASSLSAGPRRGETQYF	TGTGCCAGCAGCTTAAGTGCTGGGCCCAGGCGCGGGGAGACCCAGTACTTC
TRBV11-3	TRBJ1-1	TRBD1	.	CASSEGTGGETEAFF	TGTGCCAGCAGCGAGGGGACAGGGGGCGAGACTGAAGCTTTCTTT
TRBV7-2	TRBJ2-1	TRBD2	.	CASSLYGRAFNEQFF	TGTGCCAGCAGCTTATACGGGAGGGCCTTCAATGAGCAGTTCTTC
TRBV9	TRBJ2-4	.	.	CASSVGPGMDKNIQYF	TGTGCCAGCAGCGTAGGTCCAGGGATGGACAAAAACATTCAGTACTTC
TRBV7-3	TRBJ2-2	.	.	CASKQGPTGELFF	TGTGCCAGTAAACAGGGTCCCACCGGGGAGCTGTTTTTT